This paragraph covers one T cell receptor (beta chain) sequence. Its antigen remains unidentified. This sample stems from a study of T cells after yellow fever vaccination. One entry per CDR3 protein, called by TCRdb with MiXCR from the 5' RACE reads. The table includes 620,000 or so distinct CDR3 sequences, roughly a sixth detected once. This CDR3 comprises 16 residues. Germline V CDR1 and CDR2: DFQATT, SNEGSKA (reference sequence). V dropped 3 bases and J dropped 1 base, with 16 bases sitting between them. Study outcomes and limitations: Peak timing came faster in the weaker secondary response, day 5 versus 15.

The clonotype comes from a young man who received the YFV17D yellow fever vaccine. The sequencing here drew on PBMCs, taken around 5 days after the first yellow fever vaccination. The chain uses TRBV20-1 and TRBJ2-1; D possibly corresponds to TRBD1 (6 bases). Here the CDR3 reads CSASQRDRSSYNEQFF. The CDR3 region has the DNA TGCAGTGCTAGCCAAAGAGACAGGTCTTCCTACAATGAGCAGTTCTTC.